This TCR beta chain came from a study of blood T cells in healthy people across ages. This CDR3 is 14 amino acids long. A second PCR of roughly 7 to 11 cycles used a sample-barcoded 5' primer and a J-beta primer mix. TCRdb passed the 5' RACE reads through MiXCR, listing each CDR3 protein once. The profile shows 550,000 to 750,000 distinct CDR3 sequences, 21% of them singletons. The sequence derives from a man in his sixties or seventies in good health. The material sequenced was blood. The chain couples TRBV12-3 or TRBV12-4 to TRBJ2-1, with D possibly called TRBD1 or TRBD2 (6 bases each). The DNA end is more similar to TRBJ2-7, so the J call may be wrong. Written as DNA, the CDR3 is TGTGCCAGCAGTCCACCCGGAGGGGGATACGAGCAGTACTTC. Translation: CASSPPGGGYEQYF.